The 21 T cell receptor beta chains below all came from one sample that was sequenced in a study of shared clonotypes between healthy human individuals. The method was immunoSEQ multiplex PCR; TCRdb's version includes in-frame clones alone and lacks a portion of them. The sample carries over a million clones, more than 75% recorded once. The sequencing sample was made of memory CD4+ T cells from PBMCs. The sample's subset: CD45RA-negative fraction. These receptors were collected from a young man in good health. Some clones in this sample may be carry-over from other donors' samples.

The chain carries TRBV5-1 and TRBJ1-1; D is possibly TRBD1 (6 bases). This CDR3 has 13 amino acids. Per germline, CDR1 SGHRS and CDR2 YFSETQ. Trimming removed 4 bases from V and 5 bases from J, with 12 bases in between. CDR3 amino acids: CASSIEGETEAFF. The CDR3 DNA follows: TGCGCCAGCAGCATCGAGGGGGAAACTGAAGCTTTCTTT.

The chain couples TRBV28 to TRBJ2-1; D possibly corresponds to TRBD1 (5 bases). The CDR3 runs to 15 residues. Per germline, CDR1 MDHEN and CDR2 SYDVKM. Trimming removed 2 bases from V and 5 bases from J, with 13 bases in between. The CDR3: CASSLRLGDNNEQFF. CDR3 nucleotide sequence: TGTGCCAGCAGTTTAAGGCTAGGGGATAACAATGAGCAGTTCTTC. The variable domain in full, with the rest retrieved from reference TRBV28 and TRBJ2-1, is DVKVTQSSRYLVKRTGEKVFLECVQDMDHENMFWYRQDPGLGLRLIYFSYDVKMKEKGDIPEGYSVSREKKERFSLILESASTNQTSMYLCASSLRLGDNNEQFFGPGTRLTVL.

With regard to this clone: A much larger clone differs from this one at a single base, so this may be a read error. Other nucleotide sequences from this sample produce the same CDR3. The chain is built from TRBV5-1 and TRBJ2-5; perhaps TRBD1 as D (6 bases). The germline V and J ends were trimmed by 1 base and 2 bases, with 6 bases remaining between them. CDR3 length: 13 amino acids. Per the germline V gene, CDR1 is SGHRS and CDR2 is YFSETQ. This CDR3 is CASSLQGQETQYF. In DNA form, the CDR3 reads TGCGCCAGCAGCTTGCAGGGGCAAGAGACCCAGTACTTC.

This clone was seen a handful of times. The chain combines TRBV2 with TRBJ1-1; D is unclear. This CDR3 is built from 12 residues. Germline V gene sequence: CDR1 SNHLY, CDR2 FYNNEI. Deletions cut 1 base from V and 5 bases from J, with 5 bases between. The CDR3 DNA sequence: TGTGCCAGCAGTGAAGGGCGGACTGAAGCTTTCTTT. Translation: CASSEGRTEAFF.

This chain connects TRBV7-2 to TRBJ1-4; D gene uncertain. This CDR3 region has 14 residues. V lost 2 bases and J lost 7, with 11 bases in between. From germline, CDR1 is SGHTA and CDR2 FQGNSA. CDR3 sequence: CASSLSGFSEKLFF. CDR3 DNA: TGTGCCAGCAGCTTATCCGGGTTCTCTGAAAAACTGTTTTTT.

The chain is built from TRBV2 and TRBJ2-7; D is perhaps TRBD1 (6 bases). There are 16 residues in the CDR3. CDR1 and CDR2 from the germline V gene are SNHLY and FYNNEI. V gave up 6 bases and J gave up 5 bases, with 23 bases separating them. As DNA, the CDR3 is TGTGCCAGCAGCGCCCTCCGTGGCAGGGGCACGGACGAGCAGTACTTC. This translates into CASSALRGRGTDEQYF.

The CDR3 reads CASSPVPGQGLNEKLFF. The CDR3 DNA reads TGTGCCAGCTCACCCGTCCCGGGACAGGGCCTTAATGAAAAACTGTTTTTT. The genes are TRBV18 and TRBJ1-4; 9 bases align to TRBD1. J lost 4 bases, V lost 3 bases, and 9 bases had no gene match. Per germline, CDR1 KGHSH and CDR2 LQKENI. The CDR3 covers 17 residues.

This clone occurred a few times. The gene calls are TRBV19 and TRBJ1-4; a weak D match, TRBD1 (6 bases). V gave up 5 bases and J gave up 4 bases, with 11 bases separating them. CDR3 size: 14 residues. Germline V gene lookup returns CDR1 LNHDA and CDR2 SQIVND (reference sequence). The CDR3 nucleotides read TGTGCCAGTAGTCGGACAGCTCGTAATGAAAAACTGTTTTTT. Its translation is CASSRTARNEKLFF.

A word on this clone: This sample also contains other DNA sequences that code for the same CDR3. This chain uses TRBV28 with TRBJ2-7; perhaps TRBD1 as D (6 bases). The CDR3 contains 13 residues. Germline V gives CDR1 MDHEN, CDR2 SYDVKM. V lost 7 bases and J 2 bases, leaving 12 bases between the germline ends. This CDR3 reads CASTPPGAYEQYF. DNA for the CDR3: TGTGCCAGCACCCCCCCAGGGGCCTACGAGCAGTACTTC.

The V call is TRBV5-4, the J call TRBJ1-2; D is possibly TRBD1 (6 bases). With 1 base removed from V and 2 bases from J, the gap between germline ends came to 12 bases. CDR1 SGHNT and CDR2 YYREEE come from the germline V gene (reference sequence). CDR3 length: 15 residues. The CDR3 DNA is TGTGCCAGCAGCTTGACGCGAACAGGGAACTATGGCTACACCTTC. This encodes CASSLTRTGNYGYTF.

The chain recombines TRBV25-1 with TRBJ2-5; the match to TRBD1 covers 12 bases. V trimming: 3 bases; J trimming: 5 bases; junction bases outside the gene matches: 7. This CDR3 spans 16 amino acids. In germline, CDR1 is MGHDK, CDR2 SYGVNS. The CDR3 reads CASSDSGQGAGETQYF. In nucleotides, the CDR3 is TGTGCCAGCAGTGATTCGGGACAGGGGGCCGGGGAGACCCAGTACTTC.

J is TRBJ2-7 and V is TRBV28; D may be TRBD2 (5 bases). The V gene's germline CDR1 is MDHEN and CDR2 SYDVKM. The CDR3 totals 15 residues. V lost 2 bases to trimming and J lost 3 bases, with 14 bases between them. The CDR3 DNA is TGTGCCAGCAGTTTAGTAGGGAGATCGGACTACGAGCAGTACTTC. It specifies CASSLVGRSDYEQYF.

The CDR3 DNA is TGTGCCAGCAGCTTCAGTAGGGGAAACACTGAAGCTTTCTTT. Translating it yields CASSFSRGNTEAFF. The chain combines TRBV11-2 with TRBJ1-1, with D possibly matching TRBD1 (5 bases). This CDR3 is built from 14 residues. Looked up from germline, CDR1 is SGHAT and CDR2 is FQNNGV. The V end was cut by 3 bases, the J end by 2 bases, with 10 bases between.

The chain links TRBV6-1 to TRBJ1-3; D uncertain. This CDR3 is 15 amino acids long. Trimming pared 2 bases from V and 2 bases from J, leaving 10 bases between. Germline CDR1 reads MNHNS; CDR2 reads SASEGT. This CDR3 is CASSEYPATGNTIYF. DNA of the CDR3: TGTGCCAGCAGTGAATATCCGGCAACTGGAAACACCATATATTTT.

Comments on this clone: Germline is not matched at one junction end, which may reflect a read error. This sequence joins TRBV9 and TRBJ1-1; TRBD1 might be the D (5 bases). Germline loops: CDR1 SGDLS, CDR2 YYNGEE. The CDR3 loop spans 15 amino acids. CDR3 nucleotides: TGTGCCAGCAGCTCATTTCTGGGGACGAACATTGAAGCTTTCTTT. Amino acid sequence: CASSSFLGTNIEAFF.

This clone occurred a few times. The V and J genes are TRBV7-3 and TRBJ2-1; 8 bases agree with TRBD1. With V trimmed by 4 bases and J by 2 bases, 10 bases remained unmatched. Germline CDR1 SGHTA, CDR2 FQGTGA. This CDR3 is 17 amino acids long. The CDR3 protein is CASSSTLTGATYNEQFF. CDR3 DNA: TGTGCCAGCAGCTCAACACTGACAGGGGCAACCTACAATGAGCAGTTCTTC.

CDR3 loop: CATSPVGPATNEKLFF. The DNA for the CDR3 is TGTGCCACCAGCCCTGTAGGACCCGCAACTAATGAAAAACTGTTTTTT. The chain joins TRBV15 to TRBJ1-4; no clear D gene. V gave up 5 bases and J gave up 0 bases, with 13 bases separating them. The CDR3 covers 16 residues. Looked up from germline, CDR1 is LNHNV and CDR2 is YYDKDF (reference sequence).

The chain combines TRBV29-1 with TRBJ2-3; 10 nucleotides agree with TRBD1. The germline gives CDR1 SQVTM, CDR2 ANQGSEA. This CDR3 region has 14 residues. V shed 6 bases, J shed 4 bases, and the junction held 7 bases outside the gene matches. The CDR3, as DNA: TGCAGCGTCCGACAGGGGGCTCGGGCAGATACGCAGTATTTT. This encodes CSVRQGARADTQYF.

This chain joins TRBV5-1 and TRBJ2-5; perhaps TRBD2 as D (6 bases). Germline CDR1 and CDR2: SGHRS and YFSETQ. V lost 4 bases and J lost 5, with 18 bases in between. The CDR3 totals 15 residues. The CDR3 spells CASSADVWGVETQYF. The CDR3 DNA reads as TGCGCCAGCAGCGCAGACGTTTGGGGGGTTGAGACCCAGTACTTC.

This clone is a singleton in its sample. V usage is TRBV18 and J usage is TRBJ1-2; D unresolved. Trimming took 6 bases from V and 8 from J, leaving 19 bases between them. The CDR3 covers 14 residues. Germline lookup yields CDR1 KGHSH and CDR2 LQKENI. CDR3 residues: CASSPGQEVEGYTF. For the CDR3, the DNA is TGTGCCAGCTCCCCGGGTCAGGAAGTGGAGGGCTACACCTTC. The whole variable domain, filled in from reference TRBV18 and TRBJ1-2, reads NAGVMQNPRHLVRRRGQEARLRCSPMKGHSHVYWYRQLPEEGLKFMVYLQKENIIDESGMPKERFSAEFPKEGPSILRIQQVVRGDSAAYFCASSPGQEVEGYTFGSGTRLTVV.

This clone was detected a few times. The chain joins TRBV6-5 to TRBJ2-7; 8 positions agree with TRBD2. The CDR3 totals 15 residues. Germline V gene sequence: CDR1 MNHEY, CDR2 SVGAGI. V dropped 0 bases and J dropped 5; count of bases not matched to a gene: 6. The CDR3 sequence: CASSYSAGGSDEQYF. CDR3 bases: TGTGCCAGCAGTTACTCTGCGGGAGGTTCGGACGAGCAGTACTTC.